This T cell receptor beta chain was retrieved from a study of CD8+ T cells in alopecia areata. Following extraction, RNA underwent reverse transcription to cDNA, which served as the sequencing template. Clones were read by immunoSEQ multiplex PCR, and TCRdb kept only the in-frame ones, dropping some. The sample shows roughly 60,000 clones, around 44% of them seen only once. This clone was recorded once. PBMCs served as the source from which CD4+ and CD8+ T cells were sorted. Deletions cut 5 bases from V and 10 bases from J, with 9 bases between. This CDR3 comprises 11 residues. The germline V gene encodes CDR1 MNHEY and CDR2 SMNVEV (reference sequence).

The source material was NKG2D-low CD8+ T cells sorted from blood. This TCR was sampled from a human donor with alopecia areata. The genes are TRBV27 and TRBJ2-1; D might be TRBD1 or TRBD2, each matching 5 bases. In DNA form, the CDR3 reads TGTGCCAGCAGTCAGGGACGAGAGCAGTTCTTC. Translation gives CASSQGREQFF.